The next 30 T cell receptor beta chains were all read from a single sample in a study of cytotoxic CD8 clonotypes in ibrutinib-treated CLL. Produced via immunoSEQ multiplex PCR; TCRdb's table is partial and in-frame only. The table has over 95,000 clones, 58% seen once. The starting material was PBMCs, obtained after 24 months of ibrutinib treatment. These receptors were collected from a human donor with chronic lymphocytic leukemia.

V is TRBV7-9 and J is TRBJ1-3, with D unresolved. This CDR3 has 14 amino acids. The germline CDR1 and CDR2 sequences are SEHNR and FQNEAQ (reference sequence). The V gene lost 5 bases and the J gene lost 4 bases, with 12 bases spanning the gap. CDR3 region: CASSRDLLGNTIYF. For the CDR3, the DNA is TGTGCCAGCAGCCGGGATTTACTGGGAAACACCATATATTTT.

CDR3 nucleotide sequence: TGCGCCAGCAGCTCGCGACCGAGCAATGAGCAGTTCTTC. Translating gives CASSSRPSNEQFF. J is TRBJ2-1 and V is TRBV5-1; no clear D gene. Trimming removed 3 bases at V and 6 bases at J, with 10 bases between. CDR3 length: 13 residues. Germline V gene sequence: CDR1 SGHRS, CDR2 YFSETQ.

This clone has only a few counts. The chain combines TRBV6-5 with TRBJ2-1; 7 bases map to TRBD1. Per germline, CDR1 MNHEY and CDR2 SVGAGI. The junction had 2 bases not matched to a gene; V was cut back by 0 bases and J by 0 bases. The CDR3 spans 16 residues. The CDR3 nucleotides are TGTGCCAGCAGTTACTCGAGGACAGGCTCCTACAATGAGCAGTTCTTC. The encoded protein is CASSYSRTGSYNEQFF.

The table lists this clone with a few counts. This chain connects TRBV14 to TRBJ1-2; possible D gene TRBD1, 5 bases. The CDR3 contains 15 residues. The germline CDR1 and CDR2 sequences are SGHDN and FVKESK. The V end lost 1 base, the J end lost 7 bases, and 16 bases lay between the germline ends. CDR3 DNA sequence: TGTGCCAGCAGCCAAGTTTCAACAGGAGTAGGTGGCTACACCTTC. It is translated as CASSQVSTGVGGYTF.

This chain joins TRBV7-3 and TRBJ1-2, with D unclear. From germline, CDR1 is SGHTA and CDR2 FQGTGA. Trimming removed 5 bases from V and 4 bases from J, with 17 bases in between. The length of the CDR3 is 15 residues. DNA of the CDR3: TGTGCCAGCAGCCAAGAGACCGGCCAAGGCTATGGCTACACCTTC. Translated, it gives CASSQETGQGYGYTF.

The rearrangement uses TRBV13 and TRBJ1-4; D gene uncertain. Per germline, CDR1 PRHDT and CDR2 FYEKMQ (reference sequence). The CDR3 is 12 residues long. V lost 5 bases and J lost 8, with 9 bases in between. CDR3 sequence (DNA): TGTGCCAGCAGCCAGCAGCGAGAAAAACTGTTTTTT. It is translated as CASSQQREKLFF. The whole variable domain, remainder taken from reference TRBV13 and TRBJ1-4, is AAGVIQSPRHLIKEKRETATLKCYPIPRHDTVYWYQQGPGQDPQFLISFYEKMQSDKGSIPDRFSAQQFSDYHSELNMSSLELGDSALYFCASSQQREKLFFGSGTQLSVL.

This clone occurred many times. The chain couples TRBV5-4 to TRBJ2-3; maybe TRBD2 (7 bases). Germline V gene lookup returns CDR1 SGHNT and CDR2 YYREEE (reference sequence). V was shortened by 4 bases and J by 2 bases, with 17 bases between the two germline ends. CDR3 length equals 16 residues. The CDR3 DNA reads as TGTGCCAGCAGCCCACAGGGAGGGTCCCCCACAGATACGCAGTATTTT. Amino acid sequence: CASSPQGGSPTDTQYF.

This clone has just a few counts. The rearrangement joins TRBV18 to TRBJ2-5, with 7 nucleotides matching TRBD2. Germline V lookup: CDR1 KGHSH, CDR2 LQKENI. The CDR3 runs 14 residues. V lost 6 bases and J lost 0; bases outside the gene matches: 4. Written as DNA, the CDR3 is TGTGCCAGCTCTTACGGGACTAACCAAGAGACCCAGTACTTC. It encodes CASSYGTNQETQYF.

V gene TRBV5-1 combines with J gene TRBJ2-5; 12 positions agree with TRBD2. This CDR3 has 16 amino acids. V lost 0 bases and J lost 5; bases outside the gene matches: 5. Per the germline V gene, CDR1 is SGHRS and CDR2 is YFSETQ. For the CDR3, the DNA is TGCGCCAGCAGCTTGGAACCTAGCGGGGGGGCGGAGACCCAGTACTTC. Translation: CASSLEPSGGAETQYF.

The J gene is TRBJ1-2, the V gene TRBV25-1; D remains unclear. This CDR3 has 12 amino acids. Germline V gives CDR1 MGHDK, CDR2 SYGVNS. Trimming pared 6 bases from V and 8 bases from J, leaving 13 bases between. For the CDR3, the DNA is TGTGCCAGCAGCGGGTCAGGTGGGGGCTACACCTTC. It yields the protein CASSGSGGGYTF.

The V gene is TRBV9, the J gene TRBJ2-2; no clear D gene. Germline V lookup: CDR1 SGDLS, CDR2 YYNGEE. V was clipped by 0 bases and J by 5 bases, with 2 bases between them. This CDR3 is 12 amino acids long. CDR3 in DNA: TGTGCCAGCAGCGTAGTAACCGGGGAGCTGTTTTTT. Its protein is CASSVVTGELFF.

The genes are TRBV7-2 and TRBJ1-3, with D unresolved. The CDR3 totals 16 residues. Deletions cut 5 bases from V and 3 bases from J, with 17 bases between. Germline V gives CDR1 SGHTA, CDR2 FQGNSA. The CDR3 DNA reads as TGTGCCAGCAGCCTCGTACCAGTTGGTGGTGGAAACACCATATATTTT. This sequence encodes CASSLVPVGGGNTIYF.

This clone was detected ten times or more. Other DNA sequences within the sample encode an identical CDR3. The chain links TRBV29-1 to TRBJ1-2, with D possibly TRBD1 on 6 matching bases. V shed 1 base and J shed 1 base, with 7 bases lying between them. Germline CDR1 and CDR2: SQVTM and ANQGSEA. This CDR3 comprises 13 residues. CDR3 in amino acids: CSVEGQVNYGYTF. CDR3 DNA sequence: TGCAGCGTTGAAGGACAGGTTAACTATGGCTACACCTTC.

The chain links TRBV6-5 to TRBJ2-7; D may be TRBD1 (5 bases). The CDR3 runs 12 residues. Germline values: CDR1 MNHEY, CDR2 SVGAGI. The CDR3 spells CAKLQGAGEQYF. As DNA, the CDR3 is TGTGCAAAACTGCAAGGGGCAGGCGAGCAGTACTTC.

The gene calls are TRBV7-2 and TRBJ2-1; TRBD1 matches 7 bases. V was pared by 5 bases and J by 3 bases, with 13 bases of the junction left unmatched. Germline CDR1 SGHTA, CDR2 FQGNSA. This CDR3 contains 17 residues. The CDR3 region is CASSPPFTGDNYNEQFF. DNA of the CDR3: TGTGCCAGCAGCCCTCCCTTCACAGGGGACAACTACAATGAGCAGTTCTTC.

This clone was observed a handful of times. V is TRBV15 and J is TRBJ2-7; D unclear. Germline V lookup: CDR1 LNHNV, CDR2 YYDKDF (reference sequence). The V end was cut by 0 bases, the J end by 0 bases, with 0 bases between. CDR3 size: 12 residues. The CDR3 here is CATSRDSYEQYF. CDR3 bases: TGTGCCACCAGCAGAGACTCCTACGAGCAGTACTTC.

This chain links TRBV7-9 with TRBJ2-2; no clear D gene. Germline V gives CDR1 SEHNR, CDR2 FQNEAQ (reference sequence). V was cut by 5 bases and J by 0 bases, with 7 bases left in between. The CDR3 totals 14 residues. CDR3 sequence reads: CASSPYTNTGELFF. The DNA for the CDR3 is TGTGCCAGCAGCCCTTACACGAACACCGGGGAGCTGTTTTTT.

The chain uses TRBV7-7 and TRBJ1-1; D is perhaps TRBD1 (5 bases). V shed 4 bases and J shed 5 bases, with 17 bases lying between them. There are 15 residues in the CDR3. Per the germline V gene, CDR1 is SSHAT and CDR2 is FNYEAQ (reference sequence). The CDR3 here is CASSSLEAGGTEAFF. The CDR3 nucleotides are TGTGCCAGCAGCTCCCTCGAGGCGGGGGGGACTGAAGCTTTCTTT.

This rearrangement joins TRBV10-2 to TRBJ2-3, with D perhaps matching TRBD2 (5 bases). This CDR3 contains 14 residues. Trimming cost V 6 bases and J 1 base, with 11 bases left between them. The germline gives CDR1 WSHSY, CDR2 SAAADI. The CDR3 loop reads CASRNPGGTDTQYF. For the CDR3, the DNA is TGCGCCAGCAGAAACCCCGGGGGCACAGATACGCAGTATTTT.

This clone was counted many times. The chain combines TRBV7-2 with TRBJ2-2, with 8 bases matching TRBD2. The CDR3 runs to 15 residues. Unmatched junction bases numbered 8, after V lost 5 bases and J lost 6 bases. The germline CDR1 and CDR2 sequences are SGHTA and FQGNSA. The CDR3 loop reads CASSSGGVTAGELFF. The CDR3 bases are TGTGCCAGCAGCAGCGGGGGAGTGACGGCCGGGGAGCTGTTTTTT.

The chain combines TRBV5-6 with TRBJ1-5, with D unclear. In germline, CDR1 is SGHDT, CDR2 YYEEEE. V was trimmed by 4 bases and J by 3 bases, leaving 11 bases between them. CDR3 length: 14 amino acids. CDR3 coding DNA: TGTGCCAGCAGCGGGTACAGTGACAATCAGCCCCAGCATTTT. Its translation: CASSGYSDNQPQHF.

The chain recombines TRBV6-5 with TRBJ2-7; 12 bases fit TRBD1. Germline values: CDR1 MNHEY, CDR2 SVGAGI. The CDR3 extends over 15 amino acids. The V gene end was trimmed by 7 bases and the J gene end by 5 bases; junction bases not matched to a gene: 9. The CDR3: CASTIPGTGGHEQYF. In nucleotides, the CDR3 is TGTGCCAGCACCATCCCCGGGACAGGGGGCCACGAGCAGTACTTC.

The chain links TRBV5-1 to TRBJ2-4; D is possibly TRBD1 or TRBD2 (5 bases each). The CDR3 runs to 15 residues. Germline loops: CDR1 SGHRS, CDR2 YFSETQ. The ends were cut back, 0 bases at V and 7 bases at J, with 14 bases in the middle. The CDR3 protein is CASSLVPSWDNIQYF. In DNA, the CDR3 is TGCGCCAGCAGCTTGGTCCCTAGCTGGGACAACATTCAGTACTTC.

The V gene is TRBV5-4, the J gene TRBJ1-2; D is perhaps TRBD1 (6 bases). The CDR3 extends over 15 amino acids. The V end lost 0 bases, the J end lost 4 bases, and 13 bases lay between the germline ends. CDR1 SGHNT and CDR2 YYREEE come from the germline V gene (reference sequence). CDR3: CASSLDRDRPYGYTF. The CDR3 DNA is TGTGCCAGCAGCTTGGACAGGGATCGTCCCTATGGCTACACCTTC.

The chain is built from TRBV4-1 and TRBJ1-5, with 9 bases fitting TRBD1. The germline V gene encodes CDR1 MGHRA and CDR2 YSYEKL. The CDR3 spans 17 residues. Trimming removed 1 base from V and 7 bases from J; junction bases left unmatched: 11. CDR3 bases: TGCGCCAGCAGCCAAGGTGATGGGACAGGGATCTGGCAGCCCCAGCATTTT. This sequence encodes CASSQGDGTGIWQPQHF.

In this sample, this clone turned up a few times. CDR3 protein: CARDYYNSPLHF. CDR3 nucleotides: TGTGCCAGGGACTACTATAATTCACCCCTCCACTTT. V usage is TRBV19 and J usage is TRBJ1-6; D call uncertain. The CDR3 loop spans 12 amino acids. V was trimmed by 9 bases and J by 3 bases, leaving 6 bases between them. CDR1 is LNHDA and CDR2 is SQIVND in the germline V gene (reference sequence).

The V gene is TRBV28, the J gene TRBJ1-2; no reliable D call. CDR3 length: 14 amino acids. Germline V lookup: CDR1 MDHEN, CDR2 SYDVKM. Trimming cost V 7 bases and J 4 bases, with 16 bases left between them. CDR3 in amino acids: CASTDYTRSYGYTF. CDR3 bases: TGTGCCAGCACCGATTATACCCGGAGCTATGGCTACACCTTC.

The V gene is TRBV29-1, the J gene TRBJ1-2; no definite D call. The germline V and J ends were trimmed by 5 bases and 8 bases, with 24 bases remaining between them. The CDR3 sequence is 15 residues long. Germline-derived CDR1 and CDR2 are SQVTM and ANQGSEA. Here the CDR3 DNA reads TGCAGCGTTAGGGATTTTGCGGTGTTCGAGCGCGGCTACACCTTC. Translated, it gives CSVRDFAVFERGYTF.

This clone occurred a few times. The chain links TRBV15 to TRBJ2-1; 9 positions match TRBD2. The CDR3 has 16 amino acids. CDR1 is LNHNV, CDR2 YYDKDF, per germline (reference sequence). The trim removed 4 bases at V and 0 bases at J, leaving 4 bases unmatched. CDR3 DNA sequence: TGTGCCACCAGCAAAAATAGCGGGGGCTCCTACAATGAGCAGTTCTTC. It encodes CATSKNSGGSYNEQFF.

This clone was picked up one time. J is TRBJ1-4 and V is TRBV29-1; 8 bases agree with TRBD1. The V segment lost 4 bases and the J segment 7 bases; nucleotides outside the gene matches: 5. The CDR3 extends over 13 amino acids. CDR1 is SQVTM and CDR2 is ANQGSEA in the germline V gene. CDR3 in amino acids: CSVGRQGTEKLFF. In DNA, the CDR3 is TGCAGCGTTGGGAGACAGGGGACTGAAAAACTGTTTTTT. Drawing the rest from reference TRBV29-1 and TRBJ1-4, the complete variable domain is SAVISQKPSRDICQRGTSLTIQCQVDSQVTMMFWYRQQPGQSLTLIATANQGSEATYESGFVIDKFPISRPNLTFSTLTVSNMSPEDSSIYLCSVGRQGTEKLFFGSGTQLSVL.